The 10 T cell receptor delta chains in this list originate from one sample, sequenced in a study of γδ T cells in repeated Plasmodium falciparum infection. Gammadelta T cells were flow-sorted from PBMC into Vgamma9/Vdelta2+ and Vdelta2-negative populations for bulk analysis. TCRdb re-called the multiplex PCR reads with CATT. The table lists 50,000 to 65,000 delta-chain clones, around 1.7% of them singletons. The sample consisted of gamma-delta T cells from blood. The receptor source for this set is a pool of human donors (malaria-infected and uninfected, not separated).

In the case of this clone: TCRdb's protein, taken from a much larger clone, differs from this DNA's translation at residue 11, likely owing to a read error; the protein displayed comes from the DNA. This CDR3 reads CALGENVRSFLFTYLHWGIGFDKLIF. The CDR3 DNA reads as TGTGCTCTTGGGGAAAACGTTCGTTCCTTCCTCTTTACCTATCTTCACTGGGGGATCGGTTTCGATAAACTCATCTTT. This chain links TRDV1 with TRDJ1, with 10 bases matching TRDD3. V gave up 2 bases and J gave up 4 bases; unmatched junction bases: 37. The CDR3 spans 26 residues. The V gene's germline CDR1 is TSWWSYY and CDR2 QGS.

Concerning this clone itself: It differs at one base from a far larger clone, so likely a read error. The same CDR3 is also encoded by other DNA sequences in this sample. CDR3 loop: CALGELGPASYSWGFPLFLADKLIF. CDR3 DNA sequence: TGTGCTCTTGGGGAACTCGGGCCCGCTTCCTACAGCTGGGGATTCCCCTTGTTCCTAGCAGATAAACTCATCTTT. The chain links TRDV1 to TRDJ1, with 8 bases aligning to TRDD2. The J gene is absent in TCRdb and was assigned here via DNA matching to germline. This CDR3 has 25 residues. Germline values: CDR1 TSWWSYY, CDR2 QGS. The trim removed 0 bases at V and 5 bases at J, leaving 35 bases unmatched.

Concerning this clone itself: TCRdb attributes to this sequence the protein of a much larger clone, which differs from the DNA translation at residue 3; a read error is likely, and the protein displayed is translated from the DNA. The V call is TRDV1, the J call TRDJ1; 9 bases map to TRDD3. TCRdb offers no J gene call, so here the DNA was matched to germline to obtain one. The CDR3 covers 21 residues. In germline, CDR1 is TSWWSYY, CDR2 QGS. This CDR3 reads CAPGDSTGIYWGTRGTDKLIF. The CDR3 nucleotides are TGTGCTCCTGGGGATTCTACGGGAATTTACTGGGGGACTAGGGGGACCGATAAACTCATCTTT.

Comments on this clone: TCRdb attributes to this sequence the protein of a much larger clone, which differs from the DNA translation at residue 5; a read error is likely, and the protein displayed is translated from the DNA. The rearrangement links TRDV1 to TRDJ1; 10 nucleotides match TRDD3. TCRdb carries no J gene annotation; the J gene was assigned here by matching the DNA with germline. Trimming took 5 bases from V and 0 from J; bases not matched to a gene: 21. CDR3 length: 21 amino acids. Germline V gene lookup returns CDR1 TSWWSYY and CDR2 QGS. CDR3 residues: CALGRRGWGIRGLVYTDKLIF. CDR3 sequence (DNA): TGTGCTCTTGGGAGGAGGGGCTGGGGGATAAGAGGACTGGTTTACACCGATAAACTCATCTTT.

This clone has only a few counts. This DNA's translation and the protein TCRdb lists, from a much larger clone, do not match at residue 4, likely due to a read error; the protein shown is translated from the DNA. The V and J genes are TRDV2 and TRDJ1; D might be TRDD3 (5 bases). Since TCRdb gives no J gene, matching the DNA to germline was used here to assign it. Germline CDR1 GEAIGNYY, CDR2 EKD. CDR3 size: 19 residues. CDR3 protein: CACGTGALRGGMYTDKLIF. CDR3 in DNA: TGTGCCTGTGGCACCGGCGCTTTACGGGGGGGCATGTACACCGATAAACTCATCTTT.

This clone was counted at least ten times. TCRdb has a much larger clone's protein, which differs at residue 12 from the translation of this DNA, likely because of a read error; what is shown is the protein translated from the DNA. The rearrangement links TRDV1 to TRDJ1; D perhaps matches TRDD3 (5 bases). V shed 4 bases and J shed 1 base, with 37 bases lying between them. Germline-derived CDR1 and CDR2 are TSWWSYY and QGS. The CDR3 consists of 23 residues. The CDR3 coding sequence is TGTGCTCTTGGGGTCCGTAGGGGGGCGGCCCAAGGGGCGTATACTGTCCTCACCGATAAACTCATCTTT. Translated, it gives CALGVRRGAAQGAYTVLTDKLIF.

In the case of this clone: TCRdb's listed protein matches a much larger clone and diverges from this DNA's translation at residue 15, likely through a read error; the protein shown comes from the DNA. The chain carries TRDV1 and TRDJ1, with 11 bases aligning to TRDD3. CDR3 length equals 23 residues. From germline, CDR1 is TSWWSYY and CDR2 QGS. The CDR3 DNA sequence: TGTGCTCTTGGGGAAAGAGGACCTACAGGACCCTGGGGGATACACGGGTACACCGATAAGCTCATCTTT. Translated, it gives CALGERGPTGPWGIHGYTDKLIF.

Note on this clone: The protein in TCRdb stems from a much larger clone and differs at residue 16 from this DNA's translation, likely a read error; here the protein is translated from the DNA. The chain combines TRDV1 with TRDJ1; 9 bases are shared with TRDD2. The J gene, missing from TCRdb, was assigned here through DNA to germline matching. The CDR3 sequence is 25 residues long. CDR1 TSWWSYY and CDR2 QGS come from the germline V gene. V gave up 2 bases and J gave up 0 bases; unmatched junction bases: 31. For the CDR3, the DNA is TGTGCTCTTGGGGAAGTAATACTTGGCCTTCCTACTGATGATTACCGGGGGCTAAACACCGATAAACTCATCTTT. The encoded protein is CALGEVILGLPTDDYRGLNTDKLIF.

This clone was detected only a few times. The protein TCRdb gives is from a much larger clone and does not agree with this DNA's translation at residue 11, likely a read error; the protein shown here comes from the DNA. The chain uses TRDV1 and TRDJ1, with 12 positions matching TRDD3. Matching the DNA to germline supplied the J gene, which TCRdb does not give. Germline-derived CDR1 and CDR2 are TSWWSYY and QGS. The trim removed 1 base at V and 0 bases at J, leaving 24 bases unmatched. The CDR3 covers 24 residues. The CDR3 bases are TGTGCTCTTGGGGAACCCACCTTTTTCTGTCTTAACTGGGGGATACCCTGCTACACCGATAAACTCATCTTT. It specifies CALGEPTFFCLNWGIPCYTDKLIF.

As to this clone: A far larger clone lies a single base away; this is likely a read error. The same CDR3 arises from other DNA sequences in this sample as well. The chain has TRDV2 and TRDJ1, with a possible D match to TRDD3 (5 bases). The J gene was not available in TCRdb and was assigned here by matching the DNA to germline segments. Trimming removed 3 bases at V and 5 bases at J, with 15 bases between. The CDR3 covers 14 residues. Germline lookup yields CDR1 GEAIGNYY and CDR2 EKD. In DNA, the CDR3 is TGTGCCTGTGACGGGATTAGTGCCACTGATAAACTCATCTTT. This encodes CACDGISATDKLIF.